The 19 T cell receptor beta chains presented below share a single source sample, sequenced in a study of cytomegalovirus exposure and HLA in healthy donors (TCRdb year 2017). Library preparation used the immunoSEQ multiplex PCR assay. The multiplex PCR relied on a mix of 60 forward primers for TCR Vbeta segments and 13 reverse primers for TCR Jbeta segments. TCRdb stores this immuneACCESS table with in-frame sequences only. Part of the clones is absent; in the studies checked, under half of the shortfall reflects unresolved V genes, and no reason is known for the rest. This sample has roughly 200,000 clones in its table, and roughly four fifths of those were observed once. In total, the top ten clones hold approximately 2% of the sample. The sequenced sample was PBMCs. Receptors originate from a man younger than 45 in good health and CMV-seronegative.

The chain links TRBV7-9 to TRBJ1-4, with 7 bases identical to TRBD1. Germline CDR1 and CDR2: SEHNR and FQNEAQ (reference sequence). Trimming at V came to 4 bases and at J to 3 bases, leaving 5 bases not matched to a gene. The CDR3 runs to 15 residues. The CDR3 nucleotides read TGTGCCAGCAGCTCAGGGGGAGGCTCTAATGAAAAACTGTTTTTT. Translation: CASSSGGGSNEKLFF.

The gene calls are TRBV23-1 and TRBJ1-1; D gene uncertain. TRBV23-1 is flagged as an ORF with uncertain function. This CDR3 is 16 amino acids long. Between the trimmed V and J ends, which lost 0 bases and 0 bases, there was a span of 11 bases. The CDR3 sequence: CASSQSRPNLNTEAFF. The CDR3 DNA follows: TGCGCCAGCAGTCAATCACGTCCGAACTTGAACACTGAAGCTTTCTTT.

J is TRBJ1-1 and V is TRBV28; D gene unclear. CDR3 length equals 12 residues. Per the germline V gene, CDR1 is MDHEN and CDR2 is SYDVKM. Trimming left V 9 bases short and J 4 bases short, with 12 bases between. The CDR3 region is CASTWGGTEAFF. In nucleotides, the CDR3 is TGTGCCAGTACCTGGGGAGGCACTGAAGCTTTCTTT.

This clone was seen more than once but under ten times. Other DNA sequences in the sample encode the same CDR3. The chain is built from TRBV5-1 and TRBJ1-3; D gene uncertain. V was clipped by 0 bases and J by 4 bases, with 8 bases between them. CDR1 is SGHRS and CDR2 is YFSETQ in the germline V gene. The CDR3 is 14 amino acids. CDR3 DNA: TGCGCCAGCAGCTTGGGAGGCCTGGGAAACACCATATATTTT. This codes for CASSLGGLGNTIYF.

The CDR3 loop is CASSSSRVLSSYEQYF. The CDR3 bases are TGTGCCAGCAGCTCTAGCCGGGTACTATCCTCCTACGAGCAGTACTTC. The gene calls are TRBV28 and TRBJ2-7; a weak D match, TRBD2 (5 bases). Germline CDR1 reads MDHEN; CDR2 reads SYDVKM. CDR3 length: 16 amino acids. V lost 6 bases, J lost 0 bases, and 18 bases lay in between.

This clone turned up a few times. The V gene is TRBV5-1, the J gene TRBJ2-7; possibly TRBD2 for D (6 bases). Germline V lookup: CDR1 SGHRS, CDR2 YFSETQ. There are 14 residues in the CDR3. The germline V and J ends were trimmed by 0 bases and 3 bases, with 10 bases remaining between them. CDR3 sequence reads: CASSLAGAGYEQYF. CDR3 coding DNA: TGCGCCAGCAGCTTGGCGGGAGCAGGCTACGAGCAGTACTTC.

The chain is built from TRBV7-9 and TRBJ2-1, with D unclear. The germline V gene encodes CDR1 SEHNR and CDR2 FQNEAQ (reference sequence). The germline V and J ends were trimmed by 2 bases and 10 bases, with 9 bases remaining between them. The CDR3 loop spans 12 amino acids. CDR3 sequence reads: CASSLSGSEQFF. The CDR3 bases are TGTGCCAGCAGCTTATCCGGTTCGGAGCAGTTCTTC. The entire variable domain, with the rest obtained from reference TRBV7-9 and TRBJ2-1, is as follows: DTGVSQNPRHKITKRGQNVTFRCDPISEHNRLYWYRQTLGQGPEFLTYFQNEAQLEKSRLLSDRFSAERPKGSFSTLEIQRTEQGDSAMYLCASSLSGSEQFFGPGTRLTVL.

V and J are TRBV6-5 and TRBJ1-2, with D possibly TRBD1 on 6 matching bases. Trimming pared 6 bases from V and 8 bases from J, leaving 19 bases between. In germline, CDR1 is MNHEY, CDR2 SVGAGI. The CDR3 loop spans 14 amino acids. CDR3: CASRNNGQRQGYTF. CDR3 DNA: TGTGCCAGCAGAAACAATGGACAGCGTCAGGGCTACACCTTC.

The chain has TRBV11-2 and TRBJ2-5; 7 nucleotides match TRBD2. The CDR3 loop spans 16 amino acids. Trimming took 4 bases from V and 3 from J; bases not matched to a gene: 11. CDR1 and CDR2 from the germline V gene are SGHAT and FQNNGV. The CDR3 spells CASSYFRAGLEETQYF. CDR3 bases: TGTGCCAGCAGCTACTTCAGAGCGGGATTAGAAGAGACCCAGTACTTC.

Only a few counts were recorded for this clone. The V gene is TRBV6-4, the J gene TRBJ2-1; 7 bases fit TRBD2. This CDR3 region has 14 residues. Germline V CDR1 and CDR2: MRHNA, SNTAGT. Trimming at V came to 2 bases and at J to 8 bases, leaving 6 bases not matched to a gene. The chain's CDR3 is CASSDGTAGDEQFF. The DNA for the CDR3 is TGTGCCAGCAGTGACGGGACGGCGGGGGATGAGCAGTTCTTC.

The genes are TRBV27 and TRBJ2-7, with 8 bases matching TRBD1. The CDR3 runs 14 residues. Germline CDR1 is MNHEY and CDR2 is SMNVEV (reference sequence). V lost 4 bases, J lost 5 bases, and 7 bases stayed unmatched. This CDR3 is CASSSDRVTNEQYF. CDR3 nucleotides: TGTGCCAGCAGTTCGGACAGGGTTACTAACGAGCAGTACTTC.

The chain has TRBV5-4 and TRBJ2-7, with 8 nucleotides matching TRBD2. Losses at the gene ends were 3 bases for V and 6 bases for J; bases not matched to a gene: 8. The V gene's germline CDR1 is SGHNT and CDR2 YYREEE (reference sequence). The CDR3 is 14 residues long. CDR3 sequence reads: CASSSGGLGGEQYF. The DNA of the CDR3 is TGTGCCAGCAGCTCCGGGGGACTAGGCGGCGAGCAGTACTTC. The whole variable domain, filled in from reference TRBV5-4 and TRBJ2-7, reads ETGVTQSPTHLIKTRGQQVTLRCSSQSGHNTVSWYQQALGQGPQFIFQYYREEENGRGNFPPRFSGLQFPNYSSELNVNALELDDSALYLCASSSGGLGGEQYFGPGTRLTVT.

This clone occurred once. The chain has TRBV2 and TRBJ2-4, with TRBD2 matching 12 bases. Per the germline V gene, CDR1 is SNHLY and CDR2 is FYNNEI. This CDR3 is built from 16 residues. V was clipped by 7 bases and J by 6 bases; unmatched bases: 10. CDR3 sequence: CASKLLAGGGGNIQYF. CDR3 in DNA: TGTGCCAGCAAACTACTAGCGGGAGGAGGAGGAAACATTCAGTACTTC.

This clone has a single count. The chain recombines TRBV5-1 with TRBJ2-7; 10 positions match TRBD2. The CDR3 spans 14 residues. V was clipped by 4 bases and J by 3 bases; unmatched bases: 4. CDR1 is SGHRS, CDR2 YFSETQ, per germline. The CDR3 nucleotides are TGCGCCAGCAGCACTACTAGCGGGATCTACGAGCAGTACTTC. Its protein is CASSTTSGIYEQYF.

This clone was detected once. The chain has TRBV5-1 and TRBJ1-1; D remains ambiguous. The CDR3 extends over 14 amino acids. Germline V gives CDR1 SGHRS, CDR2 YFSETQ. The V end was cut by 1 base, the J end by 4 bases, with 11 bases between. The CDR3 reads CASSLRSGGTEAFF. The CDR3 nucleotides read TGCGCCAGCAGCTTGCGGTCAGGTGGCACTGAAGCTTTCTTT.

The table lists this clone with a few counts. V usage is TRBV7-2 and J usage is TRBJ2-3; D is uncertain. The germline V and J ends were trimmed by 5 bases and 0 bases, with 12 bases remaining between them. CDR3 length: 15 amino acids. Germline assignment: CDR1 SGHTA and CDR2 FQGNSA. CDR3 protein: CASSPETRSTDTQYF. The CDR3 DNA sequence: TGTGCCAGCAGCCCAGAGACAAGAAGCACAGATACGCAGTATTTT.

The chain uses TRBV7-9 and TRBJ1-2; weak D call: TRBD1 (6 bases). Germline CDR1 is SEHNR and CDR2 is FQNEAQ (reference sequence). Trimming took off 5 bases at V and 4 bases at J, with 17 bases between the two ends. The CDR3 extends over 15 amino acids. The CDR3 here is CASSPTGLGSYGYTF. The CDR3 DNA reads as TGTGCCAGCAGCCCGACAGGTCTGGGGTCCTATGGCTACACCTTC. Combining the CDR3 with reference TRBV7-9 and TRBJ1-2 gives the whole variable domain DTGVSQNPRHKITKRGQNVTFRCDPISEHNRLYWYRQTLGQGPEFLTYFQNEAQLEKSRLLSDRFSAERPKGSFSTLEIQRTEQGDSAMYLCASSPTGLGSYGYTFGSGTRLTVV.

The chain couples TRBV6-1 to TRBJ2-7, with D possibly TRBD2 on 6 matching bases. The CDR3 covers 15 residues. In germline, CDR1 is MNHNS, CDR2 SASEGT. With 2 bases removed from V and 5 bases from J, the gap between germline ends came to 16 bases. This chain's CDR3 is CASSEIGGSKHEQYF. The CDR3 DNA reads TGTGCCAGCAGTGAAATAGGAGGGAGTAAGCACGAGCAGTACTTC.

This clone appeared a few times. V gene TRBV7-3 combines with J gene TRBJ2-7, with TRBD2 matching over 7 bases. Unmatched junction bases numbered 8, after V lost 0 bases and J lost 6 bases. The CDR3 length is 15 residues. Germline CDR1 and CDR2: SGHTA and FQGTGA. This CDR3 reads CASSLTRAGGGEQYF. Written as DNA, the CDR3 is TGTGCCAGCAGCTTAACCCGGGCAGGCGGGGGCGAGCAGTACTTC.